This T cell receptor beta chain was sequenced for a study of T cell responses to AZD1222 COVID-19 vaccine. Comment on this clone: Its antigen is undetermined.

Profiled with immunoSEQ multiplex PCR; TCRdb holds only in-frame clones, not every one. Counted here are some 92,000 clones, under 95% occurring once; the ten biggest clones make up less than 5.5%. Findings of the study overall: Among the donors, most were white British and more were female, and clonal diversity was possibly underestimated. With dominance at 160-218 and 743-854, vaccine-associated CD4 TCRs spanned spike. In the spike-specific TCR repertoire, nearly half reportedly target unmutated variant regions.

This receptor was taken from an adult in good health. The sequencing here drew on peripheral blood, taken on day 0 of MenACWY control vaccination.

The CDR3 sequence: CASSLEAVNTEAFF. In DNA, the CDR3 is TGTGCCAGCAGCTTGGAGGCCGTAAACACTGAAGCTTTCTTT. V is TRBV5-5 and J is TRBJ1-1; D is unclear. Per germline, CDR1 SGHKS and CDR2 YYEKEE (reference sequence). The CDR3 runs 14 residues. V shed 0 bases and J shed 2 bases, with 8 bases lying between them.